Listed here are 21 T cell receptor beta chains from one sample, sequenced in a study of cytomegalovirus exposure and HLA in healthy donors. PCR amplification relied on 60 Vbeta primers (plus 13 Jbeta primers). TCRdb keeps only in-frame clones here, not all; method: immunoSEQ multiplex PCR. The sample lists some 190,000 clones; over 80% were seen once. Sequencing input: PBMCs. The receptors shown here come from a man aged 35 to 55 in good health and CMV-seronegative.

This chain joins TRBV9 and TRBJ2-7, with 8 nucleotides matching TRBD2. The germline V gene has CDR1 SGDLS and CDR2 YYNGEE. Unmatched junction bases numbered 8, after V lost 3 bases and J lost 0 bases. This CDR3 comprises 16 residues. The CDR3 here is CASSDSSGPSSYEQYF. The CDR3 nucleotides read TGTGCCAGCAGCGATTCTAGCGGGCCTAGCTCCTACGAGCAGTACTTC. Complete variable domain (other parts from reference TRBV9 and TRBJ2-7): DSGVTQTPKHLITATGQRVTLRCSPRSGDLSVYWYQQSLDQGLQFLIQYYNGEERAKGNILERFSAQQFPDLHSELNLSSLELGDSALYFCASSDSSGPSSYEQYFGPGTRLTVT.

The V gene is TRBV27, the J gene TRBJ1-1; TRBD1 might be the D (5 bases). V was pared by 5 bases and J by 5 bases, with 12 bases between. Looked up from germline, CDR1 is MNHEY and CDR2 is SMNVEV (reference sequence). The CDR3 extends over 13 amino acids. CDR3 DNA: TGTGCCAGCAGTCCCAGCCAGGGAACTGAAGCTTTCTTT. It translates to CASSPSQGTEAFF.

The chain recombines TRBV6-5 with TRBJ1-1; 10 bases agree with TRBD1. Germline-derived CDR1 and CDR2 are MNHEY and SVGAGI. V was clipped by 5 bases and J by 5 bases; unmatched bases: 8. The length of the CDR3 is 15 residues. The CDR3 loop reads CASSTRDRGGTEAFF. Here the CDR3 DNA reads TGTGCCAGCAGTACTCGGGACAGGGGAGGGACTGAAGCTTTCTTT.

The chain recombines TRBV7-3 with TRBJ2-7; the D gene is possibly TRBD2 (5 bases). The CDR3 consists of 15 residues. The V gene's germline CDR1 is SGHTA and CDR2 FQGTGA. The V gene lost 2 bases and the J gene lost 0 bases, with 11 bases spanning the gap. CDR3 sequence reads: CASSLSSGSSYEQYF. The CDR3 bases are TGTGCCAGCAGCTTATCCAGCGGCAGCTCCTACGAGCAGTACTTC.

The CDR3 spells CASSQGEADTQYF. CDR3 sequence (DNA): TGCGCCAGCAGCCAAGGCGAAGCGGATACGCAGTATTTT. The V call is TRBV4-1, the J call TRBJ2-3, with D unresolved. Trimming pared 1 base from V and 6 bases from J, leaving 8 bases between. The germline V gene has CDR1 MGHRA and CDR2 YSYEKL. The CDR3 totals 13 residues.

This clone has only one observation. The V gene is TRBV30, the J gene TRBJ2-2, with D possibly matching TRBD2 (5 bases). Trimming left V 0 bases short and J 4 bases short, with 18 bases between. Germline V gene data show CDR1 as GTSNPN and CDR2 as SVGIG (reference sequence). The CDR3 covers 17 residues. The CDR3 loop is CAWSVLRTFRGTGELFF. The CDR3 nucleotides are TGTGCCTGGAGTGTACTAAGGACCTTCCGGGGCACCGGGGAGCTGTTTTTT. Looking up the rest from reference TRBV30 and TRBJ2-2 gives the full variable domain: SQTIHQWPATLVQPVGSPLSLECTVEGTSNPNLYWYRQAAGRGLQLLFYSVGIGQISSEVPQNLSASRPQDRQFILSSKKLLLSDSGFYLCAWSVLRTFRGTGELFFGEGSRLTVL.

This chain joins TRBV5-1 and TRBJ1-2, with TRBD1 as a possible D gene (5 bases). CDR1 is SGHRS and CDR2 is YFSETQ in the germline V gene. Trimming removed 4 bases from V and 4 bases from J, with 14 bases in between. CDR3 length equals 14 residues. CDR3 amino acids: CASSPPRQSYGYTF. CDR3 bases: TGCGCCAGCAGCCCCCCCCGACAGAGCTATGGCTACACCTTC.

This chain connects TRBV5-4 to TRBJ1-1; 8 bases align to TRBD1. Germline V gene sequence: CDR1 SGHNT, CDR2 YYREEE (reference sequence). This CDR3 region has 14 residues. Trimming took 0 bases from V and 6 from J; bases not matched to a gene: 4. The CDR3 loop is CASSLDRGGAEAFF. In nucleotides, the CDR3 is TGTGCCAGCAGCTTGGACAGGGGGGGGGCTGAAGCTTTCTTT.

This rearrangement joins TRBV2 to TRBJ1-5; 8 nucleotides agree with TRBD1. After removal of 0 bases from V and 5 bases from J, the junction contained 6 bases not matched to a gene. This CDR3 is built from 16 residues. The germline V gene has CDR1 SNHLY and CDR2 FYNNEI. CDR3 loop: CASSEALVTGDQPQHF. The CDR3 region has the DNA TGTGCCAGCAGTGAAGCGCTTGTGACAGGGGATCAGCCCCAGCATTTT.

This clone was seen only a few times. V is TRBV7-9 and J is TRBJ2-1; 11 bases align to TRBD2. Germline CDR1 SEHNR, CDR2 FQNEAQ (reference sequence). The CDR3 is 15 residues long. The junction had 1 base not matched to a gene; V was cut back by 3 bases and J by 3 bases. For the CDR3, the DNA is TGTGCCAGCAGCTTCGGGACTAGCGGCTACAATGAGCAGTTCTTC. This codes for CASSFGTSGYNEQFF.

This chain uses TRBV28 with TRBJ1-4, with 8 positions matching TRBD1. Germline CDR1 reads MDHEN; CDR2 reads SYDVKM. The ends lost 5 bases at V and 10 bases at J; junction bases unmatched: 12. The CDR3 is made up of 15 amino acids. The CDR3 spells CASSLTRQGRGKLFF. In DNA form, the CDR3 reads TGTGCCAGCAGTCTAACAAGACAGGGGCGGGGAAAACTGTTTTTT.

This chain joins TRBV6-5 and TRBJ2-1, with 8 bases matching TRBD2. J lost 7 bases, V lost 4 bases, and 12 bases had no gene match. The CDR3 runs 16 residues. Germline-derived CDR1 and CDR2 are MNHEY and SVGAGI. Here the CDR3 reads CASSSLGAGGGNEQFF. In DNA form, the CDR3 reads TGTGCCAGCAGTTCCCTTGGGGCGGGAGGAGGGAATGAGCAGTTCTTC.

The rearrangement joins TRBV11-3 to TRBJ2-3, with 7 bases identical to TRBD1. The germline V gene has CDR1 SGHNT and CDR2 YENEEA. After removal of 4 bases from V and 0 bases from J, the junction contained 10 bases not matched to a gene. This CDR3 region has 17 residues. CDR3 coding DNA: TGTGCCAGCAGCTCCCTCCCCGTGACAGGGAGCACAGATACGCAGTATTTT. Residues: CASSSLPVTGSTDTQYF.

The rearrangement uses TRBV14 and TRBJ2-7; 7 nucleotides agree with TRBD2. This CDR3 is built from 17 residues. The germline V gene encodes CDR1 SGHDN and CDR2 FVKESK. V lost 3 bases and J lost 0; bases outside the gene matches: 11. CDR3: CASSHPRARGSSYEQYF. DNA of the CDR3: TGTGCCAGCAGCCACCCCAGGGCGCGGGGGAGCTCCTACGAGCAGTACTTC.

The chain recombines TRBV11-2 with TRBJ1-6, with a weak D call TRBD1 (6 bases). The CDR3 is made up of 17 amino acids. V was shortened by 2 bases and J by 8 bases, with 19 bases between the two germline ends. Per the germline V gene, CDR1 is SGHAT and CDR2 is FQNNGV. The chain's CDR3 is CASSLLYRAGVDSPLHF. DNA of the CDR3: TGTGCCAGCAGCTTATTATACAGGGCTGGCGTTGATTCACCCCTCCACTTT.

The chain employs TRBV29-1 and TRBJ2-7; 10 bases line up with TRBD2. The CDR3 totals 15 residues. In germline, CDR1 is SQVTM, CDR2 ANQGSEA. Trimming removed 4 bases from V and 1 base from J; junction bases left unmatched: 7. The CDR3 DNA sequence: TGCAGCGTTGCCAGCGGGGGGGACTTGTCCTACGAGCAGTACTTC. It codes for CSVASGGDLSYEQYF.

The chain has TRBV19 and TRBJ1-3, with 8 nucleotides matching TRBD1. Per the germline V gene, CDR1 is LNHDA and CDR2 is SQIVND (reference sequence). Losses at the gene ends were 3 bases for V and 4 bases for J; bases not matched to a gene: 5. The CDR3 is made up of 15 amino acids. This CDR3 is CASSIPGTGGNTIYF. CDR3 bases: TGTGCCAGTAGTATCCCCGGGACAGGCGGAAACACCATATATTTT.

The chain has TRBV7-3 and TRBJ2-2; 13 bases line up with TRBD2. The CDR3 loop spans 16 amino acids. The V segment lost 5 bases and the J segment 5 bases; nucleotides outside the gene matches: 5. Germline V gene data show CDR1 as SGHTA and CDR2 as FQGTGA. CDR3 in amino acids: CASSGGTSGATGELFF. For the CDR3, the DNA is TGTGCCAGCAGCGGCGGGACTAGCGGGGCAACCGGGGAGCTGTTTTTT.

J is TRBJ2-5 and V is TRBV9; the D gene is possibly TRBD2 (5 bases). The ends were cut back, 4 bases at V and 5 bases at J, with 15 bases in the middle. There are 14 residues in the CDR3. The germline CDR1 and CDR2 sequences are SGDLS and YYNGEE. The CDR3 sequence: CASSPQFGMETQYF. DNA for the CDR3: TGTGCCAGCAGCCCCCAATTCGGGATGGAGACCCAGTACTTC.

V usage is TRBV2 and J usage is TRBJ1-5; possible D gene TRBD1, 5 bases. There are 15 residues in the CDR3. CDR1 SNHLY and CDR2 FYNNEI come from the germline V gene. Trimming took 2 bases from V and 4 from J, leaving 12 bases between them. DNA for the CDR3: TGTGCCAGCAGTGAACAGGGAATATCAAATCAGCCCCAGCATTTT. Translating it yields CASSEQGISNQPQHF.

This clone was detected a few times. The CDR3 loop is CASSIRTSGSNEQFF. The CDR3 DNA reads TGTGCCAGCAGCATCCGGACTAGCGGGAGTAATGAGCAGTTCTTC. V gene TRBV7-3 combines with J gene TRBJ2-1; 13 nucleotides line up with TRBD2. Germline V lookup: CDR1 SGHTA, CDR2 FQGTGA. After removal of 5 bases from V and 7 bases from J, the junction contained 5 bases not matched to a gene. The CDR3 is 15 amino acids.